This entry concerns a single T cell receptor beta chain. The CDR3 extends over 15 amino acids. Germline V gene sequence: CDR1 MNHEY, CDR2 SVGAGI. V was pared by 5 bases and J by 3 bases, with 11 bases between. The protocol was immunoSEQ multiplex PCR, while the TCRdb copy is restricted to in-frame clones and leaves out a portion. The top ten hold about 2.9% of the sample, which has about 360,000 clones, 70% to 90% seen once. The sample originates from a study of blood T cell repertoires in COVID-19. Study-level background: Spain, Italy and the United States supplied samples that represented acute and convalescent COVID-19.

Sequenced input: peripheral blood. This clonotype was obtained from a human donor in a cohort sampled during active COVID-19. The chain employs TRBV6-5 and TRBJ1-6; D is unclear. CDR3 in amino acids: CASSRDGVYNSPLHF. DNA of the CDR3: TGTGCCAGCAGTCGTGACGGGGTCTATAATTCACCCCTCCACTTT.